A selection of T cell receptor beta chains follows, all from one sample in a study of CXCR4 blockade with PD-1 therapy in pancreatic cancer. Assay: immunoSEQ multiplex PCR; the TCRdb copy retains only in-frame clones and omits some. The top ten clones hold 15% to 20% of a sample with approximately 1,500 clones, 35% to 50% of them seen once. Specimen: tumor tissue. Source of these receptors: a human donor with pancreatic ductal adenocarcinoma. CDR3s include the opening cysteine and the closing phenylalanine or tryptophan.

j_call v_call cdr3_aa
TRBJ2-5 TRBV19 CASSIDPGAETQYF
TRBJ2-5 TRBV11-1 CASSLVRGSQETQYF
TRBJ1-2 TRBV28 CASRQDREAGYTF
TRBJ2-7 TRBV30 CAWSGGTAYEQYF
TRBJ2-7 TRBV5-1 CASSLNDRQYPLSGSYYEQYF
TRBJ2-1 TRBV6-4 CASSYSVNNEQFF
TRBJ2-7 TRBV19 CASSMEVDRAREQYF
TRBJ1-1 TRBV11-3 CASSPRPGYTEAFF
TRBJ1-5 TRBV4-1 CASSQGTQNQPQHF
TRBJ2-4 TRBV19 CASSPVRARDIQYF
TRBJ1-5 TRBV19 CATADRRDQPQHF
TRBJ2-1 TRBV19 CASSLTSGDYNEQFF
TRBJ1-1 TRBV29-1 CSGWDGYTEAFF
TRBJ2-7 TRBV19 CASSISSAAVYEQYF
TRBJ2-1 TRBV14 CASSPTRGAEQFF
TRBJ2-2 TRBV19 CASSIGAAGTAGELFF
TRBJ1-5 TRBV11-3 CASSLNGAQGTQPQHF
TRBJ2-7 TRBV29-1 CSVAYSGRGYEQYF
TRBJ2-3 TRBV28 CASTPIREAGGRDTQYF
TRBJ1-2 TRBV9 CASSPSQGNYGYTF
TRBJ2-7 TRBV19 CASSLGGRASNEQYF
TRBJ2-3 TRBV5-1 CASSLGTGGRADTQYF
TRBJ2-6 TRBV30 CAWSTGWANVLTF
TRBJ1-2 TRBV18 CASSTGTGEPGYTF
TRBJ1-5 TRBV6-8 CASSGPGQGNQPQHF
TRBJ2-5 TRBV28 CASSPTVGTGEEETQYF
TRBJ1-2 TRBV28 CASSSTGRRYTF
TRBJ1-2 TRBV18 CASSQMPPNYGYTF
TRBJ1-2 TRBV18 CASSPDRERGYTF
TRBJ2-1 TRBV6-8 CASSAGVYNEQFF
TRBJ1-1 TRBV6-8 CASSYSIPGAEAFF
TRBJ2-3 TRBV10-1 CASSESGRGLLAQYF
TRBJ2-7 TRBV19 CASSIAGTGEIGQYF
TRBJ1-4 TRBV30 CAWGRGNEKLFF
TRBJ2-7 TRBV30 CAWSVGPGRGGIYEQYF
TRBJ1-1 TRBV11-3 CASSPQAQNTEAFF
TRBJ1-2 TRBV19 CASTKAHRALNYGYTF
TRBJ1-1 TRBV25-1 CASSGRTGAEAFF
TRBJ2-6 TRBV6-8 CASSDLAGGTGANVLTF
TRBJ2-3 TRBV19 CASSINGGASDTQYF
TRBJ1-1 TRBV30 CAWETHMNTEAFF
TRBJ1-4 TRBV7-4 CASSASGRSVEKLFF
TRBJ1-3 TRBV19 CASRLISGNTIYF
TRBJ2-5 TRBV11-3 CASSLGPAGGVETQYF
TRBJ1-1 TRBV9 CASSPALYTEAFF
TRBJ1-1 TRBV19 CASSTGFSGEAFF
TRBJ2-1 TRBV9 CASSPEGFNEQFF
TRBJ2-1 TRBV30 CAWSAPRTYEQFF
TRBJ2-7 TRBV14 CASSQDRVTSYEQYF